This T cell receptor beta chain came from a study of T cell repertoires in cytomegalovirus infection. About the research overall: It was the public TCR beta signatures that indicated both CMV infection and matching HLA type.

The table lists this clonotype with a few counts. Its antigen is currently unknown. Germline V gene data show CDR1 as SGHTA and CDR2 as FQGNSA. Trimming removed 4 bases at V and 2 bases at J, with 13 bases between. The CDR3 consists of 15 residues. TCRdb fed the reads into MiXCR, producing one record per CDR3 protein. The sample includes approximately 750,000 distinct CDR3 sequences, roughly a third of them seen just once. Study-level results: Summed frequency of shared TCR beta families picked out CMV carriers who also had the relevant HLA. HLA-C-restricted CMV clonotypes gave the most frequent clonotype in two of eight donors.

The receptor was isolated from a human donor in good health (CMV status not recorded). Some clones in this sample may be carry-over from other donors' samples. This chain connects TRBV7-2 to TRBJ2-3, with TRBD2 as a possible D gene (5 bases). The source material was PBMCs. The CDR3 coding sequence is TGTGCCAGCAGCTCCGATGCCGGGGTCACAGATACGCAGTATTTT. Translation gives CASSSDAGVTDTQYF.